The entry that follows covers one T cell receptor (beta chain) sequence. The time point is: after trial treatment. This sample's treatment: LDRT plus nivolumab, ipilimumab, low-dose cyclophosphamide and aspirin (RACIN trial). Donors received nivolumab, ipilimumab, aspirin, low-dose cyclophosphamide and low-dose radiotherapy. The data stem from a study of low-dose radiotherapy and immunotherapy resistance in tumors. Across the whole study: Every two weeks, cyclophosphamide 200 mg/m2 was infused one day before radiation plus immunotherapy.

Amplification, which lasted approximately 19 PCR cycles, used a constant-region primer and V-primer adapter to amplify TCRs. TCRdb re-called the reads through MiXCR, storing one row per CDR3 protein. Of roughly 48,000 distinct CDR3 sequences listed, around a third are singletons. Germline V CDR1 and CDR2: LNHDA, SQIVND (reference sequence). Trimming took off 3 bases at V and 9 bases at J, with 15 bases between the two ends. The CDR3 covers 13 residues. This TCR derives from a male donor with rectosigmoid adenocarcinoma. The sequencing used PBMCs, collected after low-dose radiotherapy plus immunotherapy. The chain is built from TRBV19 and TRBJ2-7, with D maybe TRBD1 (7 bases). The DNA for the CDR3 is TGTGCCAGTAGTATTGTAGCAGGGGGGACGCAGTACTTC. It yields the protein CASSIVAGGTQYF.